The present T cell receptor beta chain was sequenced within a study of cytomegalovirus exposure and HLA in healthy donors. General study results and limits: Apparent HLA restriction characterized most CMV-associated TCR beta chains in a later analysis. Reportedly, TCR beta sequences accurately predicted HLA-A and HLA-B alleles in most subjects.

PCR amplification relied on 60 Vbeta primers (plus 13 Jbeta primers). TCRdb keeps only in-frame clones here, not all; method: immunoSEQ multiplex PCR. The data show around 250,000 clones, over 90% seen once. Nominal health characterized the donors when sampled, though unrecorded immune exposures were likely. Details on this clone: The target antigen is unknown.

Germline values: CDR1 SGHNT, CDR2 YYREEE (reference sequence). With V trimmed by 3 bases and J by 10 bases, 9 bases remained unmatched. This CDR3 has 14 residues. Sample: PBMCs. This sequence originates from a girl aged 2 to 9 in good health and CMV-seronegative. The rearrangement uses TRBV5-4 and TRBJ1-4, with TRBD1 matching over 7 bases. In DNA form, the CDR3 reads TGTGCCAGCAGCTCAGACAGGGCTGCGGGAAAACTGTTTTTT. Translating it yields CASSSDRAAGKLFF. Based on the CDR3 plus reference TRBV5-4 and TRBJ1-4, the full variable domain is ETGVTQSPTHLIKTRGQQVTLRCSSQSGHNTVSWYQQALGQGPQFIFQYYREEENGRGNFPPRFSGLQFPNYSSELNVNALELDDSALYLCASSSDRAAGKLFFGSGTQLSVL.